The 2 T cell receptor beta chains presented below share a single source sample, sequenced in a study of T cell responses to AZD1222 COVID-19 vaccine. The repertoire was sequenced with immunoSEQ multiplex PCR; TCRdb's copy has only in-frame clones and lacks some. The sample yields 130,000 or so clones, about 90% seen once. The sequencing here drew on peripheral blood, taken on day 0 of AZD1222 vaccination. The receptors shown here come from an adult in good health.

V is TRBV3-1 (or the pseudogene TRBV3-2) and J is TRBJ1-1; D not certain. V was pared by 1 base and J by 1 base, with 7 bases between. CDR3 length: 14 residues. CDR1 LGHDT and CDR2 YNNKEL come from the germline V gene (reference sequence). CDR3 DNA: TGTGCCAGCAGCCAAGGACTGAAGAACACTGAAGCTTTCTTT. This translates into CASSQGLKNTEAFF.

V gene TRBV5-1 combines with J gene TRBJ2-1, with D tentatively TRBD1 (5 bases). This CDR3 has 13 amino acids. V was trimmed by 2 bases and J by 4 bases, leaving 7 bases between them. Germline V CDR1 and CDR2: SGHRS, YFSETQ. The CDR3 loop is CASSLDSYNEQFF. The CDR3, as DNA: TGCGCCAGCAGCTTAGACAGTTACAATGAGCAGTTCTTC.